Sequencing of this T cell receptor (beta chain) was carried out in a study of cytomegalovirus exposure and HLA in healthy donors. From germline, CDR1 is SGHAT and CDR2 FQNNGV. V dropped 8 bases and J dropped 3 bases, with 10 bases sitting between them. CDR3 length: 12 amino acids. In its sample, this clone was seen a few times. Antigen: not known. The study, taken as a whole, reports: Across all donors, roughly uniform sequencing depth was an assumption of the presence/absence analyses.

PCR primers comprised 60 Vbeta and 13 Jbeta primers. The protocol was immunoSEQ multiplex PCR, while the TCRdb copy is restricted to in-frame clones and leaves out a portion. The data contain some 150,000 clones, around 80% of them seen just once; the ten biggest clones take up approximately 4.5%. The rearrangement links TRBV11-2 to TRBJ1-1; D not certain. The TCR sequence derives from a man in his thirties or forties in good health and CMV-seronegative. Sequencing was performed on PBMCs. CDR3 loop: CASGPGYTEAFF. CDR3 DNA: TGTGCCAGCGGTCCGGGGTACACTGAAGCTTTCTTT.